These 25 T cell receptor beta chains were sequenced from one sample in a study of cytomegalovirus exposure and HLA in healthy donors (dated by TCRdb to 2016 to 2017). Library method: the immunoSEQ multiplex PCR assay. A mixture of 60 forward primers for TCR Vbeta segments and 13 reverse primers for TCR Jbeta segments was used in the multiplex PCR. Drawn from immuneACCESS, this table holds only the in-frame rearrangements with V and J called that TCRdb kept. Clones are partly lost; checked studies trace under half to an unresolved V gene and leave the rest unexplained. For this sample there are some 220,000 clones; 70% to 85% appear just once. The ten largest make up 2.5% to 3.5% of the sample. Sequencing was done on a sample of PBMCs. The receptors were sampled from a woman aged 55-70 years in good health and CMV-seropositive.

This chain joins TRBV30 and TRBJ1-3; TRBD1 is a possible D gene (6 bases). Germline lookup yields CDR1 GTSNPN and CDR2 SVGIG (reference sequence). V was clipped by 0 bases and J by 0 bases, with 15 bases between them. The CDR3 covers 17 residues. CDR3 sequence reads: CAWSVTRGGFSGNTIYF. Written as DNA, the CDR3 is TGTGCCTGGAGTGTCACTAGGGGGGGGTTCTCTGGAAACACCATATATTTT.

This clone was observed a few times. The genes are TRBV6-5 and TRBJ1-5, with D hard to call. This CDR3 spans 13 amino acids. V was cut by 7 bases and J by 7 bases, with 14 bases left in between. The germline V gene encodes CDR1 MNHEY and CDR2 SVGAGI. The CDR3 DNA is TGTGCCAGCAATGAATACCACACGCAGCCCCAGCATTTT. Its translation is CASNEYHTQPQHF.

In DNA form, the CDR3 reads TGCGCCAGCAGCCAGGGACAGGGGGCCTACGAGCAGTACTTC. This sequence encodes CASSQGQGAYEQYF. This sequence joins TRBV4-1 and TRBJ2-7, with 11 bases lining up with TRBD1. Germline V gene data show CDR1 as MGHRA and CDR2 as YSYEKL. This CDR3 has 14 amino acids. Unmatched junction bases numbered 0, after V lost 3 bases and J lost 2 bases.

This clone occurred once. The gene calls are TRBV25-1 and TRBJ2-2, with 12 bases lining up with TRBD2. V dropped 2 bases and J dropped 0; count of bases not matched to a gene: 1. The CDR3 has 17 residues. CDR1 is MGHDK, CDR2 SYGVNS, per germline. This CDR3 reads CASSELAGGPNTGELFF. The CDR3 DNA follows: TGTGCCAGCAGTGAACTAGCGGGAGGGCCGAACACCGGGGAGCTGTTTTTT.

The chain has TRBV18 and TRBJ2-7; 8 bases map to TRBD1. With V trimmed by 0 bases and J by 2 bases, 6 bases remained unmatched. There are 16 residues in the CDR3. Germline CDR1 and CDR2: KGHSH and LQKENI. In nucleotides, the CDR3 is TGTGCCAGCTCACCACCTACAGGGGGGACCCCCTACGAGCAGTACTTC. Translated: CASSPPTGGTPYEQYF. The full variable domain, rest sourced from reference TRBV18 and TRBJ2-7, is NAGVMQNPRHLVRRRGQEARLRCSPMKGHSHVYWYRQLPEEGLKFMVYLQKENIIDESGMPKERFSAEFPKEGPSILRIQQVVRGDSAAYFCASSPPTGGTPYEQYFGPGTRLTVT.

To note about this clone: At one end, the junction sequence differs from germline, possibly due to a read error. This sequence joins TRBV19 and TRBJ1-3; 7 bases match TRBD1. This CDR3 spans 14 amino acids. Germline CDR1 and CDR2: LNHDA and SQIVND (reference sequence). The CDR3 coding sequence is TGTGCCAGTAGTACCGGGACAGAGCCTCTACCCCTCCATTTT. This translates into CASSTGTEPLPLHF.

The chain combines TRBV6-1 with TRBJ1-2, with D possibly being TRBD1 (5 bases). In germline, CDR1 is MNHNS, CDR2 SASEGT. V dropped 5 bases and J dropped 1 base, with 5 bases sitting between them. The CDR3 has 12 residues. The chain's CDR3 is CASSQGNYGYTF. CDR3 DNA: TGTGCCAGCAGTCAGGGTAACTATGGCTACACCTTC.

The chain carries TRBV5-1 and TRBJ2-3; TRBD2 aligns across 9 bases. Germline CDR1 SGHRS, CDR2 YFSETQ. V lost 1 base and J lost 0; bases outside the gene matches: 9. There are 18 residues in the CDR3. CDR3 DNA sequence: TGCGCCAGCAGCTTGAGCCTAGCGGGGAGACTTAGCACAGATACGCAGTATTTT. This translates into CASSLSLAGRLSTDTQYF.

This clone occurred once. The chain recombines TRBV27 with TRBJ1-3, with D perhaps TRBD1 (6 bases). The CDR3 totals 13 residues. Germline V gene lookup returns CDR1 MNHEY and CDR2 SMNVEV (reference sequence). V lost 8 bases, J lost 4 bases, and 12 bases lay in between. The chain's CDR3 is CASALQGGNTIYF. The DNA of the CDR3 is TGTGCCAGCGCCCTCCAGGGGGGAAACACCATATATTTT.

The V call is TRBV30, the J call TRBJ2-2; 10 nucleotides agree with TRBD1. There are 15 residues in the CDR3. V trimming: 2 bases; J trimming: 5 bases; junction bases outside the gene matches: 5. The V gene's germline CDR1 is GTSNPN and CDR2 SVGIG (reference sequence). The DNA for the CDR3 is TGTGCCTGGAGTCCCCGGGACAGGGGTACCGGGGAGCTGTTTTTT. This codes for CAWSPRDRGTGELFF. The full variable domain, with the rest looked up from reference TRBV30 and TRBJ2-2, is SQTIHQWPATLVQPVGSPLSLECTVEGTSNPNLYWYRQAAGRGLQLLFYSVGIGQISSEVPQNLSASRPQDRQFILSSKKLLLSDSGFYLCAWSPRDRGTGELFFGEGSRLTVL.

This chain links TRBV9 with TRBJ1-2; 9 bases fit TRBD1. The V segment lost 3 bases and the J segment 14 bases; nucleotides outside the gene matches: 20. CDR1 and CDR2 from the germline V gene are SGDLS and YYNGEE. The CDR3 is 16 amino acids. The CDR3 region is CASSGGQTGQGRLGTF. The DNA of the CDR3 is TGTGCCAGCAGCGGGGGGCAGACGGGACAGGGCAGACTGGGGACCTTC.

The J gene is TRBJ1-6, the V gene TRBV27; no clear D gene. The CDR3 length is 12 residues. V lost 6 bases to trimming and J lost 10 bases, with 10 bases between them. Germline CDR1 reads MNHEY; CDR2 reads SMNVEV (reference sequence). The CDR3 region has the DNA TGTGCCAGCAGACATGGCAGATCACCCCTCCACTTT. Its protein is CASRHGRSPLHF.

J is TRBJ2-7 and V is TRBV5-1; 8 nucleotides agree with TRBD1. CDR1 and CDR2 from the germline V gene are SGHRS and YFSETQ. The CDR3 runs to 15 residues. After removal of 4 bases from V and 2 bases from J, the junction contained 8 bases not matched to a gene. This CDR3 is CASSLRTGTAYEQYF. As DNA, the CDR3 is TGCGCCAGCAGCCTGAGGACAGGGACGGCCTACGAGCAGTACTTC.

This chain joins TRBV19 and TRBJ2-2; TRBD2 aligns across 7 bases. Germline lookup yields CDR1 LNHDA and CDR2 SQIVND (reference sequence). The V gene end was trimmed by 9 bases and the J gene end by 5 bases; junction bases not matched to a gene: 12. The CDR3 is made up of 15 amino acids. CDR3 DNA: TGTGCCAGCGCCGGGGGGAGCGCGGGGACCGGGGAGCTGTTTTTT. Translation gives CASAGGSAGTGELFF.

Comment on this clone: Other DNA sequences in this specimen translate into the identical CDR3. The V gene is TRBV28, the J gene TRBJ1-2; no clear D. CDR1 MDHEN and CDR2 SYDVKM come from the germline V gene. The CDR3 is 12 amino acids. V lost 2 bases, J lost 8 bases, and 9 bases lay in between. CDR3 nucleotides: TGTGCCAGCAGTTTACCGGGAGAGGGCTACACCTTC. It specifies CASSLPGEGYTF.

This clone was detected once. The chain uses TRBV19 and TRBJ1-5; no clear D gene. The germline V gene encodes CDR1 LNHDA and CDR2 SQIVND (reference sequence). The CDR3 has 14 residues. The germline V and J ends were trimmed by 11 bases and 0 bases, with 14 bases remaining between them. This CDR3 is CACSQRNSNQPQHF. The DNA for the CDR3 is TGTGCCTGCTCCCAGCGAAATAGCAATCAGCCCCAGCATTTT.

The chain has TRBV10-3 and TRBJ2-6; weak D call: TRBD2 (7 bases). V was clipped by 8 bases and J by 0 bases, with 14 bases between them. CDR1 and CDR2 (germline): ENHRY, SYGVKD. The CDR3 contains 16 residues. DNA for the CDR3: TGTGCCATCGGCAGGGAGGGGGGCTCTGGGGCCAACGTCCTGACTTTC. Its protein product is CAIGREGGSGANVLTF.

This chain uses TRBV28 with TRBJ1-4, with D unclear. Germline V lookup: CDR1 MDHEN, CDR2 SYDVKM. This CDR3 has 12 residues. V was pared by 3 bases and J by 14 bases, with 13 bases between. This chain's CDR3 is CASSLIGQVLFF. CDR3 DNA: TGTGCCAGCAGTTTGATAGGCCAGGTCCTGTTTTTT. The entire variable domain, with the rest obtained from reference TRBV28 and TRBJ1-4, is as follows: DVKVTQSSRYLVKRTGEKVFLECVQDMDHENMFWYRQDPGLGLRLIYFSYDVKMKEKGDIPEGYSVSREKKERFSLILESASTNQTSMYLCASSLIGQVLFFGSGTQLSVL.

Only a few counts were recorded for this clone. The chain employs TRBV5-1 and TRBJ2-5, with 8 nucleotides matching TRBD2. The J call may be in error: the DNA end matches TRBJ2-7 better. This CDR3 has 14 amino acids. Germline V gives CDR1 SGHRS, CDR2 YFSETQ. The CDR3 reads CASSLEAGAYEQYF. In nucleotides, the CDR3 is TGCGCCAGCAGCTTGGAAGCGGGGGCCTACGAGCAGTACTTC.

In its sample, this clone was seen a few times. V and J are TRBV18 and TRBJ2-6; D is uncertain. Germline lookup yields CDR1 KGHSH and CDR2 LQKENI. V lost 1 base and J 4 bases, leaving 14 bases between the germline ends. This CDR3 contains 17 residues. This CDR3 reads CASSPQPLGSGANVLTF. DNA of the CDR3: TGTGCCAGCTCACCACAGCCGCTCGGTTCGGGGGCCAACGTCCTGACTTTC.

V and J are TRBV5-1 and TRBJ2-5, with a weak D call TRBD2 (5 bases). The CDR3 loop spans 10 amino acids. V lost 3 bases, J lost 12 bases, and 9 bases lay in between. Germline V gene lookup returns CDR1 SGHRS and CDR2 YFSETQ. The CDR3 coding sequence is TGCGCCAGCAGCTCTCCGGGAAAGTACTTC. Its protein is CASSSPGKYF.

The V and J genes are TRBV7-8 and TRBJ2-2; D gene unclear. V was clipped by 2 bases and J by 2 bases, with 18 bases between them. Germline CDR1 is SGHVS and CDR2 is FQNEAQ. The CDR3 has 18 amino acids. Here the CDR3 reads CASSLRPTAWSNTGELFF. CDR3 bases: TGTGCCAGCAGCTTACGACCGACCGCCTGGAGTAACACCGGGGAGCTGTTTTTT.

The rearrangement links TRBV6-5 to TRBJ2-2; 7 nucleotides line up with TRBD2. V trimming: 7 bases; J trimming: 5 bases; junction bases outside the gene matches: 10. Germline CDR1 MNHEY, CDR2 SVGAGI. The CDR3 is made up of 15 amino acids. The DNA of the CDR3 is TGTGCCAGCAAGTCCGGGACTAAAGCAACCGGGGAGCTGTTTTTT. It encodes CASKSGTKATGELFF.

This rearrangement joins TRBV6-5 to TRBJ1-4, with D uncertain. Trimming shortened V by 6 bases and J by 11 bases, and 13 bases separated the two germline ends. Per the germline V gene, CDR1 is MNHEY and CDR2 is SVGAGI. The CDR3 is 12 amino acids. The DNA of the CDR3 is TGTGCCAGCAGCAGACCGGGAGGGAAACTGTTTTTT. It encodes CASSRPGGKLFF.

The chain joins TRBV11-2 to TRBJ2-7, with TRBD2 identical over 10 bases. The germline V gene has CDR1 SGHAT and CDR2 FQNNGV. Losses at the gene ends were 6 bases for V and 4 bases for J; bases not matched to a gene: 21. This CDR3 contains 19 residues. CDR3 sequence reads: CASRDGLWSSGSPLYEQYF. Written as DNA, the CDR3 is TGTGCCAGCAGGGACGGGTTGTGGTCTAGCGGGAGCCCTTTATACGAGCAGTACTTC.